This TCR beta chain was documented in a study of blood T cell repertoires in COVID-19. The overall study: Sample material is recorded as cDNA or gDNA derived from T cells, B-cell-depleted T cells, or PBMCs.

In the source study's methods: Amplification with reference gene primers provided the estimates of nucleated cell counts. Using immunoSEQ multiplex PCR, the repertoire was profiled, and TCRdb retains in-frame clones only, with some absent. That table supplies the V and J calls and clone size; D and trimming were determined from the DNA. The repertoire holds about 250,000 clones, with roughly 80% as singletons. The CDR3 consists of 20 residues. Germline V CDR1 and CDR2: MNHEY, SMNVEV (reference sequence). Trimming stripped 1 base from V and 0 bases from J, with 19 bases between. This clone was observed a handful of times.

V gene TRBV27 combines with J gene TRBJ2-6, with D possibly TRBD1 on 6 matching bases. This receptor was identified in a man of 80 years or more with acute or convalescent COVID-19. Sequencing was performed on peripheral blood. The CDR3 DNA sequence: TGTGCCAGCAGTTTATTTCCCACAGGGACCTATACCTCTGGGGCCAACGTCCTGACTTTC. Translation: CASSLFPTGTYTSGANVLTF. The full variable domain, its missing parts supplied by reference TRBV27 and TRBJ2-6, is EAQVTQNPRYLITVTGKKLTVTCSQNMNHEYMSWYRQDPGLGLRQIYYSMNVEVTDKGDVPEGYKVSRKEKRNFPLILESPSPNQTSLYFCASSLFPTGTYTSGANVLTFGAGSRLTVL.